These 4 T cell receptor beta chains originate from one sample sequenced in a study of memory CD4+ T cells and cytomegalovirus serostatus. Single viable CD3+CD4+CD8-CD45RO+ cells were sorted as the memory CD4+ T cells. The repertoire was sequenced with immunoSEQ multiplex PCR; TCRdb's copy has only in-frame clones and lacks some. This sample has almost 45,000 clones, with around three quarters found just once. The sample was memory CD4+ T cells from blood. These receptors came from an adult in good health and CMV-seronegative.

In its sample, this clone was seen a few times. The rearrangement links TRBV2 to TRBJ1-1; D gene uncertain. CDR1 and CDR2 from the germline V gene are SNHLY and FYNNEI. V shed 7 bases and J shed 4 bases, with 7 bases lying between them. There are 11 residues in the CDR3. The CDR3 here is CASNRVTEAFF. CDR3 bases: TGTGCCAGCAATAGAGTCACTGAAGCTTTCTTT.

This sequence joins TRBV5-1 and TRBJ1-2, with unresolved D. Germline assignment: CDR1 SGHRS and CDR2 YFSETQ. V dropped 0 bases and J dropped 2 bases, with 11 bases sitting between them. This CDR3 comprises 15 residues. The CDR3 DNA sequence: TGCGCCAGCAGCTTGGCTGGGGATCCCAACTATGGCTACACCTTC. It specifies CASSLAGDPNYGYTF. Variable domain in full (rest from reference TRBV5-1 and TRBJ1-2): KAGVTQTPRYLIKTRGQQVTLSCSPISGHRSVSWYQQTPGQGLQFLFEYFSETQRNKGNFPGRFSGRQFSNSRSEMNVSTLELGDSALYLCASSLAGDPNYGYTFGSGTRLTVV.

V usage is TRBV6-5 and J usage is TRBJ1-4; tentative D call: TRBD1 (5 bases). The CDR3 runs to 15 residues. The ends were cut back, 0 bases at V and 5 bases at J, with 10 bases in the middle. The germline V gene encodes CDR1 MNHEY and CDR2 SVGAGI. CDR3 sequence: CASSYSRQGNEKLFF. The CDR3 coding sequence is TGTGCCAGCAGTTACTCGCGGCAGGGAAATGAAAAACTGTTTTTT.

The chain carries TRBV7-3 and TRBJ2-1; D not certain. The ends were cut back, 1 base at V and 0 bases at J, with 10 bases in the middle. The CDR3 is 16 residues long. The germline V gene has CDR1 SGHTA and CDR2 FQGTGA. CDR3 residues: CASSLSGGSSYNEQFF. Written as DNA, the CDR3 is TGTGCCAGCAGCTTAAGTGGCGGAAGCTCCTACAATGAGCAGTTCTTC.